The TCR beta chain under discussion was sequenced for a study of beta chain features in type 1 diabetes. General observations from the study: PCR might show a preference for shorter templates, equally across patients and controls. Shorter TCRB CDR3s, moderately but significantly so, marked every one of the four CD4+ subsets in Type 1 diabetes patients. In comparison with healthy donors, patients had naive, central memory and Treg TCRB repertoires that appeared more similar.

Each of the CD4+ naive, central memory, regulatory and stem cell-like memory populations was sorted via CD45RO/CCR7/CD25/CD127/CD95/CD27. Trimming cost V 0 bases and J 5 bases; bases outside gene matches: 15. This CDR3 has 19 amino acids. The germline CDR1 and CDR2 sequences are LGHNA and YSLEER. This clone has more than one count but fewer than ten. Antigen specificity is unknown. Expressed TCRB transcripts got sequenced, as all isolated RNA was reverse transcribed. The repertoire was sequenced with immunoSEQ multiplex PCR; TCRdb's copy has only in-frame clones and lacks some. The sample contains around 650,000 clones, around 11% of which appear only once.

The origin of this receptor is a man aged 25-40 years with type 1 diabetes. The material sequenced was naive CD4+ T cells from blood. V is TRBV4-3 and J is TRBJ2-3, with 9 nucleotides matching TRBD1. The DNA of the CDR3 is TGCGCCAGCAGCCAAGATGGACACAGGGGGCGAAAGGCGGGAGATACGCAGTATTTT. As protein: CASSQDGHRGRKAGDTQYF.